These 27 T cell receptor beta chains came from one sample sequenced in a study of technical replicates of blood from a handful of donors. Only in-frame clones appear in the TCRdb table, and some are missing; sequencing was by immunoSEQ multiplex PCR. The table has about 68,000 clones, about 97% seen once. Material: T cells isolated from PBMCs. Receptors originate from a human donor in good health.

The chain links TRBV5-4 to TRBJ2-7; possibly TRBD1 for D (5 bases). Trimming stripped 3 bases from V and 3 bases from J, with 13 bases between. The CDR3 is 14 amino acids. The germline CDR1 and CDR2 sequences are SGHNT and YYREEE (reference sequence). The CDR3 loop is CASSSSRGHYEQYF. Here the CDR3 DNA reads TGTGCCAGCAGCTCTTCAAGGGGCCACTACGAGCAGTACTTC. The whole variable domain, filled in from reference TRBV5-4 and TRBJ2-7, reads ETGVTQSPTHLIKTRGQQVTLRCSSQSGHNTVSWYQQALGQGPQFIFQYYREEENGRGNFPPRFSGLQFPNYSSELNVNALELDDSALYLCASSSSRGHYEQYFGPGTRLTVT.

This clone was observed once. The genes are TRBV19 and TRBJ2-1; 8 bases fit TRBD2. Per the germline V gene, CDR1 is LNHDA and CDR2 is SQIVND (reference sequence). The V gene end was trimmed by 5 bases and the J gene end by 2 bases; junction bases not matched to a gene: 5. This CDR3 has 15 amino acids. The chain's CDR3 is CASSAGLDTYNEQFF. CDR3 bases: TGTGCCAGTAGTGCGGGACTAGACACCTACAATGAGCAGTTCTTC.

The V call is TRBV10-3, the J call TRBJ1-4; TRBD1 matches at 9 bases. This CDR3 has 16 residues. Trimming cost V 4 bases and J 6 bases; bases outside gene matches: 9. Per the germline V gene, CDR1 is ENHRY and CDR2 is SYGVKD. CDR3 amino acids: CAISASRDRGDEKLFF. Written as DNA, the CDR3 is TGTGCCATCAGTGCCTCGAGAGACAGGGGGGATGAAAAACTGTTTTTT.

The CDR3 loop reads CASSYPDSWNTEAFF. The CDR3 nucleotides are TGTGCCAGCAGTTACCCGGACAGCTGGAACACTGAAGCTTTCTTT. The chain links TRBV6-6 to TRBJ1-1; possibly TRBD1 for D (6 bases). CDR1 and CDR2 from the germline V gene are MNHNY and SVGAGI (reference sequence). Trimming stripped 2 bases from V and 1 base from J, with 11 bases between. The CDR3 spans 15 residues.

The chain recombines TRBV5-1 with TRBJ2-1; TRBD2 matches at 10 bases. The germline gives CDR1 SGHRS, CDR2 YFSETQ. The V gene end was trimmed by 4 bases and the J gene end by 6 bases; junction bases not matched to a gene: 7. The CDR3 consists of 15 residues. The chain's CDR3 is CASSRVAGGPNEQFF. CDR3 bases: TGCGCCAGCAGCCGAGTAGCGGGAGGACCCAATGAGCAGTTCTTC.

This rearrangement joins TRBV6-5 to TRBJ2-1; D possibly corresponds to TRBD2 (5 bases). V was pared by 1 base and J by 4 bases, with 14 bases between. The germline CDR1 and CDR2 sequences are MNHEY and SVGAGI. This CDR3 has 16 residues. DNA for the CDR3: TGTGCCAGCAGTTACTACCCTACGGGAACGTACAATGAGCAGTTCTTC. Translation gives CASSYYPTGTYNEQFF.

This clone appeared once. The chain is built from TRBV29-1 and TRBJ2-7; tentative D call: TRBD1 (6 bases). V was shortened by 1 base and J by 4 bases, with 14 bases between the two germline ends. The CDR3 is 14 amino acids. Looked up from germline, CDR1 is SQVTM and CDR2 is ANQGSEA. CDR3 sequence: CSVEGAGVEYEQYF. The CDR3 DNA sequence: TGCAGCGTTGAAGGGGCAGGGGTTGAGTACGAGCAGTACTTC.

A single count supports this clone. This rearrangement joins TRBV28 to TRBJ1-2, with D tentatively TRBD1 (6 bases). Germline assignment: CDR1 MDHEN and CDR2 SYDVKM. This CDR3 has 13 residues. V lost 6 bases to trimming and J lost 7 bases, with 15 bases between them. CDR3 amino acids: CASRPGDNRGYTF. CDR3 bases: TGTGCCAGCAGACCTGGGGACAACCGTGGCTACACCTTC.

The J gene is TRBJ1-4, the V gene TRBV7-3, with D hard to call. The germline V and J ends were trimmed by 5 bases and 4 bases, with 14 bases remaining between them. The length of the CDR3 is 15 residues. CDR1 and CDR2 from the germline V gene are SGHTA and FQGTGA. DNA for the CDR3: TGTGCCAGCAGCCCGTCCGGTCAGGTTAATGAAAAACTGTTTTTT. Amino acid sequence: CASSPSGQVNEKLFF. The entire variable domain, with the rest obtained from reference TRBV7-3 and TRBJ1-4, is as follows: GAGVSQTPSNKVTEKGKYVELRCDPISGHTALYWYRQSLGQGPEFLIYFQGTGAADDSGLPNDRFFAVRPEGSVSTLKIQRTERGDSAVYLCASSPSGQVNEKLFFGSGTQLSVL.

The chain has TRBV9 and TRBJ2-7; 8 bases fit TRBD1. Germline loops: CDR1 SGDLS, CDR2 YYNGEE. This CDR3 has 15 residues. Trimming cost V 4 bases and J 1 base; bases outside gene matches: 7. The CDR3 loop reads CASSPQGAVSYEQYF. In DNA, the CDR3 is TGTGCCAGCAGCCCCCAGGGGGCGGTTTCCTACGAGCAGTACTTC.

V gene TRBV7-3 combines with J gene TRBJ1-1; D not certain. The CDR3 is made up of 15 amino acids. Germline V lookup: CDR1 SGHTA, CDR2 FQGTGA. The V and J ends lost 1 base and 1 base respectively, with 10 bases between them. The CDR3 spells CASSLNLAANTEAFF. DNA of the CDR3: TGTGCCAGCAGCTTAAATTTAGCGGCGAACACTGAAGCTTTCTTT.

This chain links TRBV19 with TRBJ2-2; 8 nucleotides line up with TRBD1. The CDR3 contains 17 residues. V shed 1 base and J 6 bases; nucleotides not matched to a gene: 10. Germline-derived CDR1 and CDR2 are LNHDA and SQIVND (reference sequence). The CDR3 is CASSIVRMTGEAGELFF. CDR3 sequence (DNA): TGTGCCAGTAGTATAGTACGCATGACAGGGGAGGCCGGGGAGCTGTTTTTT. Looking up the rest from reference TRBV19 and TRBJ2-2 gives the full variable domain: DGGITQSPKYLFRKEGQNVTLSCEQNLNHDAMYWYRQDPGQGLRLIYYSQIVNDFQKGDIAEGYSVSREKKESFPLTVTSAQKNPTAFYLCASSIVRMTGEAGELFFGEGSRLTVL.

This clone was seen once. J is TRBJ2-7 and V is TRBV18; 7 nucleotides align to TRBD2. J lost 3 bases, V lost 6 bases, and 8 bases had no gene match. Germline loops: CDR1 KGHSH, CDR2 LQKENI. The CDR3 totals 14 residues. The CDR3 sequence is CASSLGGENYEQYF. CDR3 sequence (DNA): TGTGCCAGCTCCTTGGGGGGGGAAAACTACGAGCAGTACTTC.

This chain joins TRBV18 and TRBJ1-2; the match to TRBD1 covers 9 bases. The germline gives CDR1 KGHSH, CDR2 LQKENI. This CDR3 comprises 18 residues. V gave up 4 bases and J gave up 2 bases; unmatched junction bases: 14. The CDR3 is CASSRYGTGNYQNYGYTF. The CDR3 DNA reads as TGTGCCAGCTCACGATATGGGACAGGGAATTATCAGAACTATGGCTACACCTTC.

The chain couples TRBV15 to TRBJ2-5, with D unresolved. Trimming cost V 5 bases and J 5 bases, with 12 bases left between them. The CDR3 has 13 residues. Germline CDR1 and CDR2: LNHNV and YYDKDF (reference sequence). In DNA, the CDR3 is TGTGCCACCAGCTTTCTAGTTGAGGAGACCCAGTACTTC. Encoded protein: CATSFLVEETQYF.

This chain links TRBV27 with TRBJ2-7; the D gene is possibly TRBD1 (5 bases). CDR3 size: 11 residues. V was clipped by 7 bases and J by 5 bases, with 9 bases between them. Germline assignment: CDR1 MNHEY and CDR2 SMNVEV (reference sequence). CDR3 DNA sequence: TGTGCCAGCACTTTGGGGCACGAGCAGTACTTC. It specifies CASTLGHEQYF.

The chain joins TRBV28 to TRBJ1-5; 8 bases map to TRBD1. V lost 5 bases and J lost 6; bases outside the gene matches: 6. This CDR3 is 14 amino acids long. The germline V gene encodes CDR1 MDHEN and CDR2 SYDVKM. The CDR3 bases are TGTGCCAGCAGTCCCCAGGGGGCGGGTCAGCCCCAGCATTTT. Translated: CASSPQGAGQPQHF.

The chain has TRBV15 and TRBJ2-7, with D perhaps TRBD1 (6 bases). This CDR3 region has 16 residues. The V end lost 1 base, the J end lost 0 bases, and 13 bases lay between the germline ends. Germline CDR1 reads LNHNV; CDR2 reads YYDKDF (reference sequence). CDR3 nucleotide sequence: TGTGCCACCAGCAGAGCCGGGACATCCCTCTCCTACGAGCAGTACTTC. As protein: CATSRAGTSLSYEQYF.

The rearrangement joins TRBV6-1 to TRBJ1-3; no clear D. The V gene lost 3 bases and the J gene lost 6 bases, with 18 bases spanning the gap. Germline V gives CDR1 MNHNS, CDR2 SASEGT. The CDR3 is 16 residues long. The CDR3 is CASSEGIWKGENTIYF. DNA of the CDR3: TGTGCCAGCAGTGAGGGGATCTGGAAGGGAGAAAACACCATATATTTT.

The chain is built from TRBV7-8 and TRBJ1-1, with a possible D match to TRBD1 (6 bases). Trimming took off 2 bases at V and 10 bases at J, with 14 bases between the two ends. Germline loops: CDR1 SGHVS, CDR2 FQNEAQ. CDR3 length equals 13 residues. CDR3 nucleotide sequence: TGTGCCAGCAGCTTACAGGGGCGTGGGGCAGCTTTCTTT. Its translation: CASSLQGRGAAFF. Filled out from reference TRBV7-8 and TRBJ1-1, the complete variable domain reads GAGVSQSPRYKVAKRGQDVALRCDPISGHVSLFWYQQALGQGPEFLTYFQNEAQLDKSGLPSDRFFAERPEGSVSTLKIQRTQQEDSAVYLCASSLQGRGAAFFGQGTRLTVV.

The chain uses TRBV5-1 and TRBJ2-1, with D possibly TRBD2 on 6 matching bases. V was clipped by 4 bases and J by 4 bases, with 12 bases between them. Germline CDR1 SGHRS, CDR2 YFSETQ. The CDR3 has 14 amino acids. CDR3 region: CASSVGEVYNEQFF. The CDR3 DNA reads as TGCGCCAGCAGCGTGGGGGAGGTTTACAATGAGCAGTTCTTC. The entire variable domain, with the rest obtained from reference TRBV5-1 and TRBJ2-1, is as follows: KAGVTQTPRYLIKTRGQQVTLSCSPISGHRSVSWYQQTPGQGLQFLFEYFSETQRNKGNFPGRFSGRQFSNSRSEMNVSTLELGDSALYLCASSVGEVYNEQFFGPGTRLTVL.

Here the CDR3 DNA reads TGTGCTAGCCTACAGGGAGCTGGAGAGACCCAGTACTTC. Protein sequence: CASLQGAGETQYF. The chain recombines TRBV12-5 with TRBJ2-5; a weak D match, TRBD1 (6 bases). V lost 9 bases, J lost 4 bases, and 15 bases lay in between. The CDR3 loop spans 13 amino acids. Germline V gene data show CDR1 as LGHNT and CDR2 as FRNRAP. The full variable domain, completed using reference TRBV12-5 and TRBJ2-5, is DARVTQTPRHKVTEMGQEVTMRCQPILGHNTVFWYRQTMMQGLELLAYFRNRAPLDDSGMPKDRFSAEMPDATLATLKIQPSEPRDSAVYFCASLQGAGETQYFGPGTRLLVL.

The rearrangement joins TRBV7-2 to TRBJ2-1; perhaps TRBD1 as D (5 bases). Germline CDR1 is SGHTA and CDR2 is FQGNSA. CDR3 length: 15 residues. The V end was cut by 0 bases, the J end by 4 bases, with 10 bases between. CDR3 sequence: CASSLAPGLYNEQFF. The CDR3 DNA reads TGTGCCAGCAGCTTAGCGCCAGGGCTGTACAATGAGCAGTTCTTC. The whole variable domain, filled in from reference TRBV7-2 and TRBJ2-1, reads GAGVSQSPSNKVTEKGKDVELRCDPISGHTALYWYRQSLGQGLEFLIYFQGNSAPDKSGLPSDRFSAERTGGSVSTLTIQRTQQEDSAVYLCASSLAPGLYNEQFFGPGTRLTVL.

This chain uses TRBV14 with TRBJ2-7, with 13 bases identical to TRBD2. The CDR3 is 19 residues long. Germline V gene sequence: CDR1 SGHDN, CDR2 FVKESK. The junction had 10 bases not matched to a gene; V was cut back by 0 bases and J by 2 bases. The CDR3: CASSQDSGLAGYTTYEQYF. DNA of the CDR3: TGTGCCAGCAGCCAAGATTCGGGACTAGCGGGATACACGACCTACGAGCAGTACTTC.

The rearrangement uses TRBV7-2 and TRBJ2-5; TRBD2 agrees at 7 bases. Trimming removed 5 bases from V and 2 bases from J; junction bases left unmatched: 14. Germline V gives CDR1 SGHTA, CDR2 FQGNSA. This CDR3 has 17 amino acids. CDR3 region: CASSPEGPGGGQETQYF. In DNA, the CDR3 is TGTGCCAGCAGCCCCGAGGGGCCGGGAGGTGGTCAAGAGACCCAGTACTTC.

This chain uses TRBV4-2 with TRBJ2-4, with 8 bases that match TRBD2. CDR3 length: 15 amino acids. The J segment lost 8 bases and the V segment lost 0 bases, leaving 6 bases of the junction unmatched. The germline CDR1 and CDR2 sequences are LGHNA and YNFKEQ. In DNA form, the CDR3 reads TGTGCCAGCAGCCAAGAACCGGGAGGGCAAGACATTCAGTACTTC. Translation: CASSQEPGGQDIQYF.

The chain has TRBV19 and TRBJ1-1; D possibly corresponds to TRBD1 (5 bases). V was trimmed by 3 bases and J by 5 bases, leaving 10 bases between them. This CDR3 contains 13 residues. The germline CDR1 and CDR2 sequences are LNHDA and SQIVND (reference sequence). CDR3: CASSITDSTEAFF. CDR3 bases: TGTGCCAGTAGTATTACCGACAGTACTGAAGCTTTCTTT.